Described below is a single TCR beta chain sequence and its context. The antigen is not known. The same CDR3 arises from other DNA sequences in this sample as well. Donors likely had unrecorded immune exposures despite being nominally healthy when sampled. This sample is part of a study of cytomegalovirus exposure and HLA in healthy donors. The CDR3 is 15 residues long. Germline CDR1 MNHEY, CDR2 SVGAGI. The trim removed 8 bases at V and 0 bases at J, leaving 8 bases unmatched. It was with 60 Vbeta and 13 Jbeta primers that the PCR ran. TCRdb keeps only in-frame clones here, not all; method: immunoSEQ multiplex PCR. The sample holds some 170,000 clones, roughly four fifths seen once. Study conclusions and caveats: Being productive about 87% or about 30% of the time was typical of most TCR beta V segments in an earlier analysis. The study recorded about 160 TCR beta chains that were cytomegalovirus-associated. A missense variant in DCLRE1C was later tied to TCR beta V- and J-gene trimming.

The clonotype was recovered from a young woman in good health and CMV-seropositive. The chain employs TRBV6-5 and TRBJ2-3; 7 nucleotides line up with TRBD2. Sequencing was carried out using PBMCs. The DNA of the CDR3 is TGTGCCAGCTCTAGGGGAGGGGCAAGCACAGATACGCAGTATTTT. Its protein product is CASSRGGASTDTQYF.